The entry below describes one T cell receptor beta chain. Its antigen is unknown. These data belong to a study of OX40 agonist ivuxolimab in advanced cancers. As for the study in general: Of the participants, under 50% had some prior anti-PD-1, anti-PD-L1 or anti-CTLA-4 therapy, which was allowed.

Repertoires were generated with immunoSEQ multiplex PCR, while TCRdb's copy carries only in-frame clones and drops some. The table lists 65,000 to 75,000 clones, 70% to 90% of them singletons. People who had autoimmune disease history or systemic immunosuppression were excluded. General observations from the study: Relative to CD4+, CD8+ T cells held more expanded clones on average. Compared with others, partial responders at 0.1-3.0 mg/kg displayed clonal expansion among the lowest.

Looked up from germline, CDR1 is MNHNY and CDR2 is SVGAGI (reference sequence). V lost 2 bases and J lost 6, with 17 bases in between. This CDR3 region has 16 residues. Sequences were derived from CD4+ or CD8+ T cells sorted from blood, sampled in a trial of the OX40 agonist ivuxolimab. The chain carries TRBV6-6 and TRBJ2-4, with D possibly being TRBD2 (5 bases). The TCR originated in an adult with an advanced solid tumor such as melanoma, head and neck, liver or kidney cancer. The CDR3 DNA is TGTGCCAGCAGTTACCGGGCAGATCATGCGGGAAACATTCAGTACTTC. As protein: CASSYRADHAGNIQYF.